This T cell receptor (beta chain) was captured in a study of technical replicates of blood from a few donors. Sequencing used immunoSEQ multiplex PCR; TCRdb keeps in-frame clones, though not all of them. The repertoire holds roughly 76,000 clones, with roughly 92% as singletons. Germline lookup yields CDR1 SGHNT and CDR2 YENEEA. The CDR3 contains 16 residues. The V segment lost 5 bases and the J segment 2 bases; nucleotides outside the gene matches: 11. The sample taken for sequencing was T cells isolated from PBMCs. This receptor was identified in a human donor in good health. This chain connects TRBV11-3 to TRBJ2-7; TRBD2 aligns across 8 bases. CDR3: CASSLEWSGGTYEQYF. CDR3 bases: TGTGCCAGCAGCCTGGAGTGGAGCGGGGGAACCTACGAGCAGTACTTC.